Shown below are 30 T cell receptor beta chains from a single sample sequenced in a study of Ad26.COV2.S vaccination and SARS-CoV-2 variants. The treatment was: 15 to 20 received Ad26.COV2.S at low or high dose, single or two shots; roughly 5 received placebo; per-sample allocation not given. Sampling took place 63 days after the first vaccine or placebo injection. Sequenced by immunoSEQ multiplex PCR; TCRdb stores in-frame clones only, minus some. The data hold approximately 460,000 clones, with 80% to 90% observed a single time. This material consisted of peripheral blood, taken in a trial of Ad26.COV2.S vaccine versus placebo. These receptors were collected from a person between 18 and 60 years old who received the Ad26.COV2.S COVID-19 vaccine or a placebo.

This clone was detected only once. The chain recombines TRBV3-1 (or the pseudogene TRBV3-2) with TRBJ2-7, with a tentative D call TRBD2 (6 bases). CDR1 LGHDT and CDR2 YNNKEL come from the germline V gene (reference sequence). Trimming left V 1 base short and J 7 bases short, with 23 bases between. The CDR3 extends over 17 amino acids. CDR3 loop: CASSQVRVGTRRREQYF. The CDR3 DNA follows: TGTGCCAGCAGCCAAGTGCGAGTAGGGACTCGTCGTAGAGAGCAGTACTTC.

The V gene is TRBV6-5, the J gene TRBJ1-1, with D unresolved. CDR1 is MNHEY and CDR2 is SVGAGI in the germline V gene. The CDR3 is 16 residues long. V lost 0 bases to trimming and J lost 3 bases, with 14 bases between them. CDR3 sequence: CASSYSSPPGDTEAFF. CDR3 DNA: TGTGCCAGCAGTTACTCGAGCCCCCCCGGGGACACTGAAGCTTTCTTT.

J is TRBJ1-3 and V is TRBV19; no reliable D call. This CDR3 is 15 amino acids long. Germline V gene sequence: CDR1 LNHDA, CDR2 SQIVND (reference sequence). Trimming shortened V by 4 bases and J by 2 bases, and 12 bases separated the two germline ends. CDR3 protein: CASSTRPPAGNTIYF. CDR3 nucleotide sequence: TGTGCCAGTAGTACCCGGCCCCCAGCTGGAAACACCATATATTTT.

The chain couples TRBV2 to TRBJ2-7; 7 positions match TRBD1. The germline V gene encodes CDR1 SNHLY and CDR2 FYNNEI. CDR3 size: 13 residues. The CDR3 loop is CAFGRGYRYEQYF. Written as DNA, the CDR3 is TGTGCATTCGGCAGGGGGTATCGGTACGAGCAGTACTTC.

The rearrangement links TRBV4-3 to TRBJ2-3, with 12 bases fitting TRBD2. CDR1 and CDR2 from the germline V gene are LGHNA and YSLEER. This CDR3 is 16 amino acids long. Trimming at V came to 0 bases and at J to 6 bases, leaving 4 bases not matched to a gene. The DNA of the CDR3 is TGCGCCAGCAGCCAAGATGTACTAGCGGGGGGTGATACGCAGTATTTT. It yields the protein CASSQDVLAGGDTQYF.

The CDR3 DNA follows: TGTGCCAGCAGTGGCACCAACACGAGAGAAAAACTGTTTTTT. Translation gives CASSGTNTREKLFF. The V and J genes are TRBV6-2 or TRBV6-3 and TRBJ1-4; D is uncertain. The germline V gene has CDR1 MNHEY and CDR2 SVGEGT. V lost 5 bases and J lost 8, with 15 bases in between. This CDR3 region has 14 residues.

V is TRBV4-1 and J is TRBJ1-6; 9 bases align to TRBD1. V shed 6 bases, J shed 6 bases, and the junction held 9 bases outside the gene matches. The CDR3 runs to 16 residues. Germline values: CDR1 MGHRA, CDR2 YSYEKL. The CDR3 loop reads CASRRQQGASNSPLHF. CDR3 coding DNA: TGCGCCAGCAGACGACAACAGGGGGCGAGTAATTCACCCCTCCACTTT.

This clone showed up just a few times. The chain links TRBV25-1 to TRBJ1-5; unclear D gene. The CDR3 has 15 residues. V was pared by 4 bases and J by 1 base, with 11 bases between. Looked up from germline, CDR1 is MGHDK and CDR2 is SYGVNS. The CDR3 bases are TGTGCCAGCAGTGCAAACGGGGAGAGCAATCAGCCCCAGCATTTT. Residues: CASSANGESNQPQHF.

The chain carries TRBV2 and TRBJ1-4, with D hard to call. Trimming removed 10 bases at V and 3 bases at J, with 12 bases between. Looked up from germline, CDR1 is SNHLY and CDR2 is FYNNEI. This CDR3 has 13 residues. The CDR3 reads CANGATPNEKLFF. Here the CDR3 DNA reads TGTGCCAACGGCGCGACGCCTAATGAAAAACTGTTTTTT.

The chain links TRBV7-3 to TRBJ2-5; 7 bases are a match to TRBD1. J gave up 2 bases and V 5 bases, and 8 bases lay outside the gene matches. Germline CDR1 and CDR2: SGHTA and FQGTGA. CDR3 length: 15 amino acids. CDR3 residues: CASSPRGSPQETQYF. For the CDR3, the DNA is TGTGCCAGCAGCCCCAGGGGGAGTCCTCAAGAGACCCAGTACTTC.

For this clone: The sample contains more than one DNA sequence encoding this CDR3. This sequence joins TRBV10-3 and TRBJ1-5; 9 bases map to TRBD1. Trimming removed 0 bases from V and 4 bases from J; junction bases left unmatched: 1. Germline assignment: CDR1 ENHRY and CDR2 SYGVKD. The CDR3 is 15 residues long. CDR3 protein: CAISESTGGNQPQHF. Here the CDR3 DNA reads TGTGCCATCAGTGAGTCGACAGGGGGGAATCAGCCCCAGCATTTT.

The V gene is TRBV28, the J gene TRBJ2-7; either TRBD1 or TRBD2 may fit D (5 bases each). The germline V gene has CDR1 MDHEN and CDR2 SYDVKM. With 6 bases removed from V and 1 base from J, the gap between germline ends came to 16 bases. This CDR3 is built from 15 residues. This chain's CDR3 is CASSAGTAYSYEQYF. The CDR3 coding sequence is TGTGCCAGCAGCGCCGGGACGGCATATTCCTACGAGCAGTACTTC.

This clone was detected once. The V gene is TRBV18, the J gene TRBJ2-2; D gene unclear. Germline V gives CDR1 KGHSH, CDR2 LQKENI. The V end lost 3 bases, the J end lost 0 bases, and 8 bases lay between the germline ends. The CDR3 consists of 15 residues. CDR3 bases: TGTGCCAGCTCACCGAGGCAGCCGAACACCGGGGAGCTGTTTTTT. Its translation is CASSPRQPNTGELFF.

The chain employs TRBV13 and TRBJ2-7; D ambiguous. This CDR3 comprises 15 residues. V lost 5 bases to trimming and J lost 3 bases, with 17 bases between them. Germline values: CDR1 PRHDT, CDR2 FYEKMQ (reference sequence). CDR3 in DNA: TGTGCCAGCAGCCCAACTCGAGTAGGCGTCTACGAGCAGTACTTC. Protein: CASSPTRVGVYEQYF.

J is TRBJ1-5 and V is TRBV6-2 or TRBV6-3; 7 nucleotides align to TRBD1. Germline V gene data show CDR1 as MNHEY and CDR2 as SVGEGT. The V gene end was trimmed by 2 bases and the J gene end by 0 bases; junction bases not matched to a gene: 10. This CDR3 spans 18 amino acids. The CDR3 DNA is TGTGCCAGCAGTTACGAGCGGACAGGATGGGATAGCAATCAGCCCCAGCATTTT. It codes for CASSYERTGWDSNQPQHF.

The chain is built from TRBV4-3 and TRBJ2-1; D unclear. This CDR3 spans 19 amino acids. Trimming removed 1 base from V and 3 bases from J, with 22 bases in between. From germline, CDR1 is LGHNA and CDR2 YSLEER. The DNA for the CDR3 is TGCGCCAGCAGCCAAGGGGTTCCTGGGGTTACTGTTAACTACAATGAGCAGTTCTTC. Translating it yields CASSQGVPGVTVNYNEQFF.

This sequence joins TRBV6-5 and TRBJ2-4, with TRBD2 as a possible D gene (5 bases). Germline CDR1 and CDR2: MNHEY and SVGAGI. The V end was cut by 2 bases, the J end by 7 bases, with 12 bases between. This CDR3 comprises 14 residues. CDR3 DNA sequence: TGTGCCAGCAGTTACGTGAATGGCGGGAACATTCAGTACTTC. This sequence encodes CASSYVNGGNIQYF.

The chain recombines TRBV18 with TRBJ2-1; a possible D gene is TRBD2 (5 bases). Deletions cut 4 bases from V and 5 bases from J, with 15 bases between. The CDR3 is made up of 15 amino acids. Germline V gene lookup returns CDR1 KGHSH and CDR2 LQKENI. CDR3 in amino acids: CASSQTGFPNNEQFF. The CDR3 region has the DNA TGTGCCAGCTCACAGACGGGATTCCCAAACAATGAGCAGTTCTTC.

This chain joins TRBV6-2 or TRBV6-3 and TRBJ1-2; 8 nucleotides line up with TRBD1. CDR1 MNHEY and CDR2 SVGEGT come from the germline V gene. CDR3 length: 14 residues. Trimming removed 1 base from V and 3 bases from J; junction bases left unmatched: 1. In nucleotides, the CDR3 is TGTGCCAGCAGTTACTACAGGGGGGACTATGGCTACACCTTC. Its protein product is CASSYYRGDYGYTF.

The chain has TRBV29-1 and TRBJ1-1, with TRBD1 matching over 7 bases. The V gene's germline CDR1 is SQVTM and CDR2 ANQGSEA. The CDR3 is made up of 17 amino acids. V lost 6 bases, J lost 1 base, and 17 bases stayed unmatched. CDR3 sequence: CSVEWMDRSPSNTEAFF. The CDR3 DNA reads as TGCAGCGTCGAGTGGATGGACAGGAGCCCGTCGAACACTGAAGCTTTCTTT.

Many counts were recorded for this clone. V and J are TRBV27 and TRBJ2-7; 12 bases line up with TRBD2. The CDR3 is made up of 18 amino acids. Germline V gene data show CDR1 as MNHEY and CDR2 as SMNVEV (reference sequence). The J segment lost 2 bases and the V segment lost 5 bases, leaving 13 bases of the junction unmatched. This CDR3 reads CASSTGTPTSGSPYEQYF. In nucleotides, the CDR3 is TGTGCCAGCAGTACCGGGACACCGACTAGCGGGAGCCCCTACGAGCAGTACTTC.

The rearrangement links TRBV7-6 to TRBJ2-1, with 8 positions matching TRBD2. Germline V gene data show CDR1 as SGHVS and CDR2 as FNYEAQ. The CDR3 is made up of 16 amino acids. Unmatched junction bases numbered 8, after V lost 0 bases and J lost 7 bases. In nucleotides, the CDR3 is TGTGCCAGCAGCTTAGCGCAAGCGGGGGCGGGAAATGAGCAGTTCTTC. Its translation is CASSLAQAGAGNEQFF.

The chain uses TRBV4-1 and TRBJ2-7; 13 bases line up with TRBD2. The germline CDR1 and CDR2 sequences are MGHRA and YSYEKL. The CDR3 totals 15 residues. Trimming took 4 bases from V and 4 from J; bases not matched to a gene: 4. The CDR3 region has the DNA TGCGCCAGCAGCCCCGGGACTAGCGGGATGTACGAGCAGTACTTC. Its protein product is CASSPGTSGMYEQYF.

The rearrangement joins TRBV19 to TRBJ1-5, with 8 bases lining up with TRBD1. With 2 bases clipped from V and 3 bases from J, the junction kept 3 bases outside the gene matches. The CDR3 runs to 15 residues. Germline lookup yields CDR1 LNHDA and CDR2 SQIVND (reference sequence). As DNA, the CDR3 is TGTGCCAGTAGTATAACAGGGGGTAACAATCAGCCCCAGCATTTT. Protein product: CASSITGGNNQPQHF. Complete variable domain (other parts from reference TRBV19 and TRBJ1-5): DGGITQSPKYLFRKEGQNVTLSCEQNLNHDAMYWYRQDPGQGLRLIYYSQIVNDFQKGDIAEGYSVSREKKESFPLTVTSAQKNPTAFYLCASSITGGNNQPQHFGDGTRLSIL.

The rearrangement joins TRBV7-9 to TRBJ2-1; D gene unclear. Germline V lookup: CDR1 SEHNR, CDR2 FQNEAQ (reference sequence). V gave up 1 base and J gave up 4 bases, with 14 bases separating them. The CDR3 runs to 16 residues. CDR3 loop: CASSLVGSLAYNEQFF. The CDR3 DNA sequence: TGTGCCAGCAGCTTAGTAGGCTCACTGGCATACAATGAGCAGTTCTTC.

The chain employs TRBV11-2 and TRBJ1-6; D unclear. Germline-derived CDR1 and CDR2 are SGHAT and FQNNGV. The V gene lost 0 bases and the J gene lost 9 bases, with 9 bases spanning the gap. The CDR3 is made up of 14 amino acids. This CDR3 is CASSLDDGVSPLHF. The CDR3, as DNA: TGTGCCAGCAGCTTAGATGATGGGGTTTCACCCCTCCACTTT.

A word on this clone: Within the sample, other DNA sequences also encode this same CDR3. The genes are TRBV18 and TRBJ1-5, with no clear D. Deletions cut 3 bases from V and 3 bases from J, with 6 bases between. Per germline, CDR1 KGHSH and CDR2 LQKENI. CDR3 length equals 13 residues. CDR3 residues: CASSPGPNQPQHF. The CDR3 bases are TGTGCCAGCTCACCGGGCCCCAATCAGCCCCAGCATTTT.

J is TRBJ2-7 and V is TRBV13, with a weak D call TRBD1 (6 bases). The CDR3 extends over 14 amino acids. Germline V gene sequence: CDR1 PRHDT, CDR2 FYEKMQ (reference sequence). With 3 bases removed from V and 3 bases from J, the gap between germline ends came to 12 bases. The CDR3 reads CASSFGQGLYEQYF. The DNA of the CDR3 is TGTGCCAGCAGCTTCGGGCAGGGGCTCTACGAGCAGTACTTC.

The J gene is TRBJ2-1, the V gene TRBV28, with D unclear. The germline CDR1 and CDR2 sequences are MDHEN and SYDVKM. V gave up 4 bases and J gave up 3 bases, with 10 bases separating them. The CDR3 sequence is 14 residues long. As DNA, the CDR3 is TGTGCCAGCAGTTCGGCAGGCTTCTACAATGAGCAGTTCTTC. Translated: CASSSAGFYNEQFF.

J is TRBJ2-5 and V is TRBV7-2; D is unclear. V was trimmed by 1 base and J by 5 bases, leaving 11 bases between them. There are 14 residues in the CDR3. CDR1 and CDR2 from the germline V gene are SGHTA and FQGNSA. The CDR3 nucleotides read TGTGCCAGCAGCTTAGGTGCCGTTCAGGAGACCCAGTACTTC. This gives the protein CASSLGAVQETQYF.